This T cell receptor beta chain was observed in a study of blood T cell repertoires in COVID-19. Looking at the study overall: Both acute and convalescent COVID-19 samples were obtained from the United States, Italy and Spain.

As processed by the authors: Estimation of nucleated cell counts relied on the amplification of reference gene primers. The data were produced by immunoSEQ multiplex PCR, yet TCRdb's version contains in-frame clones alone and is incomplete. V, J and clone size were drawn from that table, and D and trimming were deduced from the DNA. Of approximately 100,000 clones in the sample, 70% to 90% were seen once. Trimming shortened V by 2 bases and J by 2 bases, and 7 bases separated the two germline ends. Germline V CDR1 and CDR2: MNHEY, SVGAGI. The CDR3 extends over 13 amino acids. The TCR originated in a woman aged 25 to 39 with acute or convalescent COVID-19. The sample comprised peripheral blood. The genes are TRBV6-5 and TRBJ2-7; D is possibly TRBD1 (5 bases). The CDR3 DNA reads TGTGCCAGCAGTTACACAGGAACCTACGAGCAGTACTTC. Its translation is CASSYTGTYEQYF.